The T cell receptor (beta chain) under discussion was sequenced for a study of PD-L1 blockade in urothelial cancer. The CDR3 is made up of 13 amino acids. Germline assignment: CDR1 SGHAT and CDR2 FQNNGV. The V gene lost 6 bases and the J gene lost 1 base, with 10 bases spanning the gap. Profiled with immunoSEQ multiplex PCR; TCRdb holds only in-frame clones, not every one. The data show 35,000 to 55,000 clones, approximately 82% seen once. This sample comprised PBMCs, obtained around atezolizumab (anti-PD-L1) treatment. V usage is TRBV11-2 and J usage is TRBJ2-7; unclear D gene. The receptor comes from a man aged 70 or older with urothelial cancer. In nucleotides, the CDR3 is TGTGCCAGCAGGAACCAGAGGTCCTACGAGCAGTACTTC. Translated: CASRNQRSYEQYF.